The clone carrying this T cell receptor beta chain was observed once. Its antigen is currently unknown. The data belong to a study of cytomegalovirus exposure and HLA in healthy donors. Study overall: The early release's HLA-typed donors yielded 80 million to 95 million unique TCRs. The study's findings and limits: Analysis was carried out at a later point, and it linked a missense DCLRE1C variant to TCR beta V- and J-gene trimming. Most subjects had HLA-A and HLA-B alleles reportedly predicted accurately by TCR beta sequences.

This PCR relied on a set of 60 Vbeta primers and 13 Jbeta primers. TCRdb keeps only in-frame clones here, not all; method: immunoSEQ multiplex PCR. This sample has around 99,000 clones; 81% occur once, and the top ten carry around 2.1%. The germline CDR1 and CDR2 sequences are KGHSH and LQKENI. The CDR3 has 13 amino acids. V shed 6 bases and J 8 bases; nucleotides not matched to a gene: 5. While unrecorded immune exposures were likely, the donors were nominally healthy when sampled. V gene TRBV18 combines with J gene TRBJ1-5; TRBD1 matches 9 bases. This sequence originates from a woman under 40 in good health and CMV-seronegative. The sequencing input was PBMCs. CDR3 bases: TGTGCCAGCTCTCCGGACAGGGGTGAGCCCCAGCATTTT. Translated: CASSPDRGEPQHF. The complete variable domain, with remaining parts taken from reference TRBV18 and TRBJ1-5, reads NAGVMQNPRHLVRRRGQEARLRCSPMKGHSHVYWYRQLPEEGLKFMVYLQKENIIDESGMPKERFSAEFPKEGPSILRIQQVVRGDSAAYFCASSPDRGEPQHFGDGTRLSIL.